One and the same sample provided the 3 T cell receptor beta chains below, sequenced in a study of T cell repertoires in cytomegalovirus infection. TCRdb processed the reads anew with MiXCR; each CDR3 protein has one entry. The table shows about 160,000 distinct CDR3 sequences, with 20% to 25% occurring only once. No antigen has been identified for these receptors. The specimen comprised CD8+ T cells from cultured PBMCs, sampled from culture after CMV antigen stimulation. Receptors were obtained from a human donor in good health (CMV status not recorded). Some clones in this sample may be carry-over from other donors' samples.

V is TRBV7-9 and J is TRBJ2-7, with D maybe TRBD1 (6 bases). V dropped 5 bases and J dropped 4 bases, with 15 bases sitting between them. This CDR3 contains 14 residues. Germline lookup yields CDR1 SEHNR and CDR2 FQNEAQ (reference sequence). The CDR3 sequence: CASSPPGHSYEQYF. For the CDR3, the DNA is TGTGCCAGCAGCCCACCGGGACACTCATACGAGCAGTACTTC.

The table lists this clonotype with a few counts. The chain carries TRBV12-3 or TRBV12-4 and TRBJ2-7; 9 positions agree with TRBD1. The CDR3 loop spans 15 amino acids. V shed 6 bases, J shed 0 bases, and the junction held 6 bases outside the gene matches. CDR3 loop: CASSLPGQGSYEQYF. CDR3 DNA sequence: TGTGCCAGCAGCTTACCGGGACAGGGCTCCTACGAGCAGTACTTC.

In this sample, this clonotype turned up a few times. This sequence joins TRBV7-2 and TRBJ2-7; 9 bases map to TRBD1. CDR1 and CDR2 (germline): SGHTA, FQGNSA. The CDR3 spans 15 residues. The V and J ends lost 4 bases and 5 bases, in that order; junction bases with no gene match: 9. Written as DNA, the CDR3 is TGTGCCAGCAGCTCTTATCCGGGACAGGGAGACGAGCAGTACTTC. It codes for CASSSYPGQGDEQYF.